This T cell receptor (beta chain) was identified during a study of T cell responses to AZD1222 COVID-19 vaccine. Whole-study results and caveats: Researchers report vaccine-associated CD4 TCRs spanning spike, with dominance at 160-218 and 743-854.

Comment on this clone: The antigen remains unidentified.

Here immunoSEQ multiplex PCR was the method, and the copy in TCRdb shows in-frame clones only, minus some. The sample holds some 69,000 clones, 75% to 90% seen once. The clonotype comes from an adult who received the AZD1222 COVID-19 vaccine. The starting material was peripheral blood, obtained 28 days after the second AZD1222 dose.

For the CDR3, the DNA is TGTGCCAGCAGCTTGAGAACTCACCCTGAAGCTTTCTTT. It codes for CASSLRTHPEAFF. V and J are TRBV7-2 and TRBJ1-1; no definite D call. This CDR3 has 13 amino acids. Germline V gene data show CDR1 as SGHTA and CDR2 as FQGNSA. V shed 3 bases and J shed 6 bases, with 11 bases lying between them.